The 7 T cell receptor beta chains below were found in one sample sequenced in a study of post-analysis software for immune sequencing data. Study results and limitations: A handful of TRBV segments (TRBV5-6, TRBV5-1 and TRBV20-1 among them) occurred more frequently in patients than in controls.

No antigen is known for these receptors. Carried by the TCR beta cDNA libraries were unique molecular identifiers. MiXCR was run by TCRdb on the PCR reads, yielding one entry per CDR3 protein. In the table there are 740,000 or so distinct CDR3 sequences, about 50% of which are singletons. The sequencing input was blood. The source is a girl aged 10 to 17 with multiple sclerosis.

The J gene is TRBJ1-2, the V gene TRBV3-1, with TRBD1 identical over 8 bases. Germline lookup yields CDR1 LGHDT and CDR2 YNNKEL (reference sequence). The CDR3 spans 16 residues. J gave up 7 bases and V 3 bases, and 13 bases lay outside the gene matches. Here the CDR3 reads CASSQWTGLPTGGYTF. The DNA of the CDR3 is TGTGCCAGCAGCCAGTGGACAGGGCTACCGACAGGTGGCTACACCTTC.

CDR3 sequence (DNA): TGTGCCAGCAGCTTAGGACAGCTCGACGAGCAGTACTTC. This gives the protein CASSLGQLDEQYF. V usage is TRBV7-2 and J usage is TRBJ2-7; the D gene is possibly TRBD1 (5 bases). V dropped 1 base and J dropped 5 bases, with 9 bases sitting between them. Germline-derived CDR1 and CDR2 are SGHTA and FQGNSA. The CDR3 spans 13 residues.

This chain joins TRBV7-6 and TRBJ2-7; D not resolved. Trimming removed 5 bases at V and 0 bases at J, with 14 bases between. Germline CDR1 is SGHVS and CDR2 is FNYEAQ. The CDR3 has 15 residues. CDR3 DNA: TGTGCCAGCAGCCAATACTTATCGAGCTCCTACGAGCAGTACTTC. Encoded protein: CASSQYLSSSYEQYF.

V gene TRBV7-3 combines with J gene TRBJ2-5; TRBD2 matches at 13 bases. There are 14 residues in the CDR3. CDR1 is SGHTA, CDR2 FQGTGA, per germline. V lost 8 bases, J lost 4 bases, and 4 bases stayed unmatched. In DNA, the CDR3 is TGTGCCAGCGCGAGGACTAGCGGGGGAGAGACCCAGTACTTC. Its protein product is CASARTSGGETQYF.

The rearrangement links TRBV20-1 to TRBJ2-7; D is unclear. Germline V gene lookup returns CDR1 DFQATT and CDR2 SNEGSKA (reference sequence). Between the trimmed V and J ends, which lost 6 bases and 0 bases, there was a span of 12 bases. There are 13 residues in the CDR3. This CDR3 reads CSALGQVSYEQYF. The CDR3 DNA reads TGCAGTGCCCTTGGCCAGGTCTCCTACGAGCAGTACTTC.

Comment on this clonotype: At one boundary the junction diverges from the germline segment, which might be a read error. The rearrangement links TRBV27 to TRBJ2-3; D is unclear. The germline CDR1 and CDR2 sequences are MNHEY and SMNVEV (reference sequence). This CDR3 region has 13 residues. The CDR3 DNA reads TGTGTCAGCAGTTCAATAGACACCGATACGCAGTATTTT. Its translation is CVSSSIDTDTQYF.

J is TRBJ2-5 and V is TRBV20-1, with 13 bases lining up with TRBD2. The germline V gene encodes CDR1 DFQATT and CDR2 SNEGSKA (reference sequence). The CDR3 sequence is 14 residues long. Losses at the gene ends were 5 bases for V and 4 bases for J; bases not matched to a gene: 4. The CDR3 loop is CSAPRTSGGETQYF. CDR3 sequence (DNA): TGCAGTGCTCCCAGGACTAGCGGGGGAGAGACCCAGTACTTC.